Below are 25 T cell receptor beta chains sequenced from a single sample in a study of Graves' ophthalmopathy and Graves' hyperthyroidism listed by TCRdb under 2018. The instrument given in TCRdb is Illumina HiSeq 2000. For repertoire sequencing, TCR beta CDR3 regions were amplified from RNA transcripts. HTBI primers and the Qiagen OneStep RT-PCR kit were used in a first-round RT-PCR, which was followed by a second-round multiplex PCR, size selection and purification. TCRdb ran its own pipeline on the public reads, namely fastp trimming at Q25 and MiXCR clone calling, and kept in-frame beta chains. Rows are combined by CDR3 protein, so each entry shows the most common genes and DNA. For this sample the table gives some 350,000 distinct CDR3 sequences, of which about a sixth were detected only once. The biggest ten clones account for 2.4% of the sample. The sequenced material came from peripheral blood. These receptors all come from an adult woman with stable Graves' hyperthyroidism.

This rearrangement joins TRBV6-2 or TRBV6-3 to TRBJ1-5; 8 bases align to TRBD1. The germline V gene has CDR1 MNHEY and CDR2 SVGEGT. J gave up 0 bases and V 6 bases, and 10 bases lay outside the gene matches. The CDR3 is 17 residues long. This CDR3 reads CASSGTGDDYSNQPQHF. CDR3 sequence (DNA): TGTGCCAGCAGCGGGACAGGAGATGACTATAGCAATCAGCCCCAGCATTTT.

V usage is TRBV19 and J usage is TRBJ2-5; D perhaps matches TRBD2 (6 bases). Trimming pared 5 bases from V and 5 bases from J, leaving 15 bases between. The CDR3 has 14 residues. Germline loops: CDR1 LNHDA, CDR2 SQIVND (reference sequence). The CDR3 sequence: CASSGTEGRETQYF. In DNA, the CDR3 is TGTGCCAGTAGTGGGACGGAGGGTCGGGAGACCCAGTACTTC.

This clonotype was seen repeatedly, ten times or more. The chain recombines TRBV27 with TRBJ2-7; 13 positions match TRBD2. V lost 4 bases to trimming and J lost 7 bases; unmatched junction nucleotides: 4. Germline-derived CDR1 and CDR2 are MNHEY and SMNVEV (reference sequence). The CDR3 runs to 14 residues. The CDR3 nucleotides read TGTGCCAGCAGTTCGGGACTAGCGGGATGGGAGCAGTACTTC. Translated, it gives CASSSGLAGWEQYF.

This clonotype was found many times. CDR3 amino acids: CASNNDRALAKNIQYF. CDR3 sequence (DNA): TGTGCCAGCAACAACGACAGGGCGCTAGCCAAAAACATTCAGTACTTC. This chain joins TRBV6-1 and TRBJ2-4; 7 positions match TRBD1. V lost 7 bases and J lost 0; bases outside the gene matches: 9. This CDR3 contains 16 residues. Per germline, CDR1 MNHNS and CDR2 SASEGT.

The chain couples TRBV11-2 to TRBJ2-7; 13 nucleotides match TRBD2. Germline trimming cut 8 bases from V and 3 bases from J; bases unmatched to any gene: 10. Germline V CDR1 and CDR2: SGHAT, FQNNGV. The CDR3 covers 16 residues. DNA of the CDR3: TGTGCCAGCGGCTCGACGGGACTAGCGGGACTCTACGAGCAGTACTTC. This codes for CASGSTGLAGLYEQYF. Full variable domain (rest looked up from reference TRBV11-2 and TRBJ2-7): EAGVAQSPRYKIIEKRQSVAFWCNPISGHATLYWYQQILGQGPKLLIQFQNNGVVDDSQLPKDRFSAERLKGVDSTLKIQPAKLEDSAVYLCASGSTGLAGLYEQYFGPGTRLTVT.

The table lists this clonotype with many counts. This chain links TRBV7-9 with TRBJ1-6; 10 bases agree with TRBD1. V was pared by 5 bases and J by 9 bases, with 7 bases of the junction left unmatched. The CDR3 loop spans 15 amino acids. Per the germline V gene, CDR1 is SEHNR and CDR2 is FQNEAQ (reference sequence). DNA of the CDR3: TGTGCCAGCAGCCCAATCAGGGACAGGGGTTCACCCCTCCACTTT. This gives the protein CASSPIRDRGSPLHF.

About this clonotype itself: A much larger clone differs from this one at a single base, so this may be a read error. No conserved phenylalanine or tryptophan is present at the end of the CDR3, so a read error is the likely explanation. The J gene is TRBJ1-1, the V gene TRBV5-1; no clear D. The V end was cut by 2 bases, the J end by 10 bases, with 9 bases between. The CDR3 extends over 11 amino acids. Germline V gene lookup returns CDR1 SGHRS and CDR2 YFSETQ. Here the CDR3 reads CASSLGGRAFL. CDR3 in DNA: TGCGCCAGCAGCTTAGGAGGGAGAGCTTTCTTG.

To note about this clonotype: A much bigger clone sits one base away, suggesting this may be a read error. The J gene is TRBJ1-1, the V gene TRBV19; D ambiguous. The germline gives CDR1 LNHDA, CDR2 SQIVND (reference sequence). The CDR3 runs 13 residues. Trimming shortened V by 10 bases and J by 4 bases, and 16 bases separated the two germline ends. Here the CDR3 DNA reads TGTGCCAATAGCGGGCGGGGTATCACTGAAGCTTTCTTT. Encoded protein: CANSGRGITEAFF.

A few counts support this clonotype. The V gene is TRBV4-3, the J gene TRBJ2-5; perhaps TRBD2 as D (6 bases). Germline lookup yields CDR1 LGHNA and CDR2 YSLEER. V was cut by 0 bases and J by 5 bases, with 22 bases left in between. The CDR3 loop spans 18 amino acids. CDR3 DNA sequence: TGCGCCAGCAGCCAAGATTTATCTGGAGGGAACGTCGGGGAGACCCAGTACTTC. Translating it yields CASSQDLSGGNVGETQYF.

This clonotype was counted at least ten times. This chain connects TRBV13 to TRBJ2-7; 9 bases agree with TRBD1. J lost 3 bases, V lost 5 bases, and 14 bases had no gene match. Germline CDR1 reads PRHDT; CDR2 reads FYEKMQ (reference sequence). The CDR3 consists of 17 residues. CDR3 bases: TGTGCCAGCAGCCTCCTATTTGGGACAGGGAAAAGCTACGAGCAGTACTTC. Protein sequence: CASSLLFGTGKSYEQYF. The full variable domain, completed using reference TRBV13 and TRBJ2-7, is AAGVIQSPRHLIKEKRETATLKCYPIPRHDTVYWYQQGPGQDPQFLISFYEKMQSDKGSIPDRFSAQQFSDYHSELNMSSLELGDSALYFCASSLLFGTGKSYEQYFGPGTRLTVT.

The sample holds a few counts of this clonotype. The J gene is TRBJ1-2, the V gene TRBV28; 9 nucleotides align to TRBD1. Germline CDR1 is MDHEN and CDR2 is SYDVKM. This CDR3 comprises 15 residues. The ends lost 5 bases at V and 6 bases at J; junction bases unmatched: 10. CDR3 in DNA: TGTGCCAGCAGTCTACTATACAGGGGGCAGAATGGCTACACCTTC. Its protein is CASSLLYRGQNGYTF.

This clonotype was seen repeatedly, ten times or more. CDR3 sequence (DNA): TGCGCCAGCAGCCAAGTCCACCAATCACGGGACGAGCAGTACTTC. Translated, it gives CASSQVHQSRDEQYF. The V call is TRBV4-3, the J call TRBJ2-7; D remains unclear. Germline loops: CDR1 LGHNA, CDR2 YSLEER. CDR3 size: 15 residues. V was trimmed by 1 base and J by 5 bases, leaving 15 bases between them.

At least ten counts were recorded for this clonotype. This rearrangement joins TRBV29-1 to TRBJ2-7, with no clear D. The V gene lost 3 bases and the J gene lost 5 bases, with 14 bases spanning the gap. The CDR3 length is 13 residues. The germline V gene has CDR1 SQVTM and CDR2 ANQGSEA. CDR3 DNA: TGCAGCGTTGAGGGCCTTATGGAAAACGAGCAGTACTTC. It specifies CSVEGLMENEQYF.

This clonotype was seen ten or more times. V and J are TRBV19 and TRBJ2-7; weak D call: TRBD1 (6 bases). Per the germline V gene, CDR1 is LNHDA and CDR2 is SQIVND (reference sequence). The CDR3 extends over 13 amino acids. Trimming stripped 5 bases from V and 3 bases from J, with 11 bases between. The DNA of the CDR3 is TGTGCCAGTAGTTCAGGGGCGTACTACGAGCAGTACTTC. Its protein is CASSSGAYYEQYF.

This clonotype was seen only once. One base away lies a much larger clone, so this may be a sequencing read error. The rearrangement uses TRBV4-2 and TRBJ1-1; D possibly corresponds to TRBD1 (6 bases). The length of the CDR3 is 15 residues. CDR1 and CDR2 from the germline V gene are LGHNA and YNFKEQ. This CDR3 is CASSHLQGLNTEACF. The DNA for the CDR3 is TGTGCCAGCAGCCACCTACAGGGTTTGAACACTGAAGCTTGCTTT.

Ten or more counts support this clonotype. The V call is TRBV7-8, the J call TRBJ1-1; D unclear. This CDR3 has 16 amino acids. Trimming took 3 bases from V and 2 from J, leaving 16 bases between them. Per germline, CDR1 SGHVS and CDR2 FQNEAQ. The CDR3 here is CASSFGFRRKNTEAFF. The CDR3 DNA reads as TGTGCCAGCAGCTTCGGGTTTCGGAGGAAAAACACTGAAGCTTTCTTT.

This clonotype was detected a few times. Relative to the germline gene, one junction end is altered; a read error may explain this. This chain links TRBV30 with TRBJ2-4; 9 bases line up with TRBD1. Looked up from germline, CDR1 is GTSNPN and CDR2 is SVGIG (reference sequence). The CDR3 runs 14 residues. The CDR3 bases are TGTGCCTGGAGTGTCGGACAGGGGAGAGACATTAAGTACTTC. Amino acids: CAWSVGQGRDIKYF.

This clonotype was detected ten times or more. This rearrangement joins TRBV12-3 or TRBV12-4 to TRBJ1-6, with 7 bases identical to TRBD1. The CDR3 consists of 14 residues. The trim removed 5 bases at V and 10 bases at J, leaving 8 bases unmatched. The CDR3 reads CASSPGGQASPLHF. The CDR3 coding sequence is TGTGCCAGCAGTCCCGGAGGACAGGCCTCACCCCTCCACTTT.

The table lists this clonotype with many counts. The CDR3: CASSRDGGRSSPLHF. The CDR3 DNA follows: TGTGCCAGCAGCCGGGACGGGGGTAGGAGTTCACCCCTCCACTTT. The V call is TRBV12-3 or TRBV12-4, the J call TRBJ1-6, with a weak D call TRBD1 (5 bases). V was cut by 6 bases and J by 9 bases, with 18 bases left in between. This CDR3 spans 15 amino acids.

In this sample, this clonotype turned up many times. The chain combines TRBV28 with TRBJ1-1; TRBD1 aligns across 9 bases. CDR1 and CDR2 (germline): MDHEN, SYDVKM. V shed 6 bases, J shed 6 bases, and the junction held 11 bases outside the gene matches. This CDR3 has 15 amino acids. CDR3 nucleotide sequence: TGTGCCAGCAGCCGACGGGACAGGGCTTCGTCTGAAGCTTTCTTT. This sequence encodes CASSRRDRASSEAFF.

Many counts were recorded for this clonotype. J is TRBJ2-7 and V is TRBV28; TRBD1 might be the D (6 bases). CDR1 is MDHEN, CDR2 SYDVKM, per germline. The CDR3 has 14 residues. The V end lost 5 bases, the J end lost 6 bases, and 17 bases lay between the germline ends. CDR3 nucleotide sequence: TGTGCCAGCAGTGGACAGACCGTGGGTATCGAGCAGTACTTC. Its protein is CASSGQTVGIEQYF.

At least ten counts were recorded for this clonotype. This chain links TRBV28 with TRBJ2-7; possibly TRBD2 for D (6 bases). Germline V gives CDR1 MDHEN, CDR2 SYDVKM. V shed 2 bases and J shed 0 bases, with 14 bases lying between them. CDR3 length equals 16 residues. The CDR3 reads CASSLVWDSPSYEQYF. The CDR3 nucleotides are TGTGCCAGCAGTTTAGTGTGGGACTCTCCCTCCTACGAGCAGTACTTC.

This clonotype was recorded many times. The chain is built from TRBV6-5 and TRBJ2-7; TRBD2 matches 10 bases. V was pared by 2 bases and J by 3 bases, with 10 bases of the junction left unmatched. Germline V CDR1 and CDR2: MNHEY, SVGAGI. This CDR3 has 17 residues. CDR3 sequence (DNA): TGTGCCAGCAGTTACACAACCGGGACTAGCGAGCACTACGAGCAGTACTTC. This translates into CASSYTTGTSEHYEQYF.

About this clonotype itself: With a much larger clone just one base away, this may be a read error. The gene calls are TRBV11-3 and TRBJ2-5; TRBD2 agrees at 13 bases. This CDR3 has 16 residues. Germline CDR1 SGHNT, CDR2 YENEEA. The CDR3 loop is CVSSPRGLAGVETQYF. As DNA, the CDR3 is TGTGTCAGCAGCCCGCGAGGACTAGCGGGAGTGGAGACCCAGTACTTC.

This clonotype was detected ten times or more. V and J are TRBV4-2 and TRBJ1-5; D may be TRBD1 (6 bases). CDR1 is LGHNA, CDR2 YNFKEQ, per germline. CDR3 length: 15 amino acids. V was shortened by 1 base and J by 2 bases, with 9 bases between the two germline ends. CDR3: CASSQGAGGNQPQHF. The CDR3, as DNA: TGTGCCAGCAGCCAAGGGGCAGGGGGCAATCAGCCCCAGCATTTT.